Below, 21 T cell receptor beta chains from the same sample are listed, as sequenced in a study of T cell changes during pregnancy in multiple sclerosis. Repertoires were generated with immunoSEQ multiplex PCR, while TCRdb's copy carries only in-frame clones and drops some. The table records tens of thousands of clones, less than 95% of them present only once. The material was peripheral blood, obtained in the third trimester of pregnancy. The receptors stem from a female donor in good health, enrolled as a control in a pregnancy study.

CDR3 coding DNA: TGTGCCAGCAGCTTGGCCAGTTGGGTAGCGGGGGCCCAAGAGACCCAGTACTTC. Translated: CASSLASWVAGAQETQYF. The V and J genes are TRBV5-4 and TRBJ2-5, with 9 bases fitting TRBD2. Germline assignment: CDR1 SGHNT and CDR2 YYREEE (reference sequence). There are 18 residues in the CDR3. Trimming took 0 bases from V and 1 from J; bases not matched to a gene: 10.

The chain is built from TRBV6-5 and TRBJ1-5; a weak D match, TRBD1 (5 bases). This CDR3 contains 15 residues. Germline CDR1 reads MNHEY; CDR2 reads SVGAGI. V was clipped by 0 bases and J by 7 bases, with 13 bases between them. DNA of the CDR3: TGTGCCAGCAGTTACTCCGGGGGAGCCGGGCAGCCCCAGCATTTT. This encodes CASSYSGGAGQPQHF.

This clone has only a few counts. The CDR3: CASSLLGQGAFGYTF. The CDR3 DNA sequence: TGTGCCAGCAGCTTGTTGGGACAGGGGGCGTTTGGCTACACCTTC. The V gene is TRBV5-6, the J gene TRBJ1-2, with 12 bases fitting TRBD1. CDR3 length equals 15 residues. The V gene's germline CDR1 is SGHDT and CDR2 YYEEEE. V shed 1 base and J 7 bases; nucleotides not matched to a gene: 5.

The chain has TRBV25-1 and TRBJ1-2; D is unresolved. Germline CDR1 MGHDK, CDR2 SYGVNS. V lost 3 bases and J 6 bases, leaving 14 bases between the germline ends. CDR3 size: 14 residues. This CDR3 reads CASSEIGLIHGYTF. DNA of the CDR3: TGTGCCAGCAGTGAGATCGGACTTATCCATGGCTACACCTTC.

The V and J genes are TRBV19 and TRBJ1-1; D gene ambiguous. Germline assignment: CDR1 LNHDA and CDR2 SQIVND (reference sequence). Between the trimmed V and J ends, which lost 5 bases and 4 bases, there was a span of 14 bases. The CDR3 spans 14 residues. The CDR3 bases are TGTGCCAGTAGTCCTCTACGGGATGGCACTGAAGCTTTCTTT. Translated: CASSPLRDGTEAFF.

The chain is built from TRBV19 and TRBJ1-5; TRBD1 aligns across 8 bases. Germline V gene sequence: CDR1 LNHDA, CDR2 SQIVND (reference sequence). There are 15 residues in the CDR3. Trimming cost V 6 bases and J 4 bases; bases outside gene matches: 8. The DNA of the CDR3 is TGTGCCAGTAGCAACTACAGGGGGTTTAATCAGCCCCAGCATTTT. Translation gives CASSNYRGFNQPQHF.

The chain employs TRBV30 and TRBJ1-5, with D tentatively TRBD1 (6 bases). V shed 0 bases and J shed 7 bases, with 16 bases lying between them. Germline-derived CDR1 and CDR2 are GTSNPN and SVGIG (reference sequence). The CDR3 has 15 amino acids. The CDR3 DNA is TGTGCCTGGAGTGTAGTAGGGCCTGGGGGCCAGCCCCAGCATTTT. Protein sequence: CAWSVVGPGGQPQHF.

This rearrangement joins TRBV27 to TRBJ2-3; no clear D gene. Trimming left V 4 bases short and J 0 bases short, with 8 bases between. The length of the CDR3 is 14 residues. Germline V lookup: CDR1 MNHEY, CDR2 SMNVEV (reference sequence). The CDR3 region is CASSSFTSTDTQYF. The CDR3 DNA sequence: TGTGCCAGCAGTTCATTCACTAGCACAGATACGCAGTATTTT.

This chain joins TRBV19 and TRBJ2-3; 7 bases align to TRBD2. This CDR3 spans 15 amino acids. In germline, CDR1 is LNHDA, CDR2 SQIVND (reference sequence). Losses at the gene ends were 0 bases for V and 4 bases for J; bases not matched to a gene: 4. The CDR3 spells CASSIDGLAADTQYF. In DNA, the CDR3 is TGTGCCAGTAGTATAGATGGCCTAGCGGCAGATACGCAGTATTTT.

Regarding this clone: The identical CDR3 is also encoded by other nucleotide sequences in the sample. The chain couples TRBV18 to TRBJ1-1; D unclear. Trimming took off 3 bases at V and 1 base at J, with 9 bases between the two ends. CDR1 and CDR2 (germline): KGHSH, LQKENI. This CDR3 region has 14 residues. The CDR3 spells CASSPPLRNTEAFF. In nucleotides, the CDR3 is TGTGCCAGCTCACCGCCGCTTAGGAACACTGAAGCTTTCTTT.

The gene calls are TRBV2 and TRBJ1-2; D not certain. Germline CDR1 SNHLY, CDR2 FYNNEI. The CDR3 is made up of 15 amino acids. Trimming stripped 0 bases from V and 2 bases from J, with 10 bases between. The CDR3 sequence is CASSEARGPNYGYTF. Written as DNA, the CDR3 is TGTGCCAGCAGTGAAGCGCGAGGGCCCAACTATGGCTACACCTTC.

In nucleotides, the CDR3 is TGTGCCAGCACGGGAGAACCGGGACAGGAGGAAAAACTGTTTTTT. Translating it yields CASTGEPGQEEKLFF. The rearrangement links TRBV2 to TRBJ1-4, with 8 bases lining up with TRBD1. Germline values: CDR1 SNHLY, CDR2 FYNNEI. The V and J ends lost 7 bases and 8 bases, in that order; junction bases with no gene match: 12. The CDR3 has 15 residues. Drawing the rest from reference TRBV2 and TRBJ1-4, the complete variable domain is EPEVTQTPSHQVTQMGQEVILRCVPISNHLYFYWYRQILGQKVEFLVSFYNNEISEKSEIFDDQFSVERPDGSNFTLKIRSTKLEDSAMYFCASTGEPGQEEKLFFGSGTQLSVL.

The gene calls are TRBV5-1 and TRBJ2-7; 7 positions agree with TRBD1. The V gene's germline CDR1 is SGHRS and CDR2 YFSETQ. This CDR3 has 17 amino acids. V lost 4 bases, J lost 3 bases, and 16 bases stayed unmatched. CDR3 coding DNA: TGCGCCAGCAGCCACAGGGGCCCTCCTTTTAGTAGCTACGAGCAGTACTTC. Its protein product is CASSHRGPPFSSYEQYF. Using reference TRBV5-1 and TRBJ2-7 for the parts outside the CDR3, the full variable domain is KAGVTQTPRYLIKTRGQQVTLSCSPISGHRSVSWYQQTPGQGLQFLFEYFSETQRNKGNFPGRFSGRQFSNSRSEMNVSTLELGDSALYLCASSHRGPPFSSYEQYFGPGTRLTVT.

The V call is TRBV5-4, the J call TRBJ1-5, with D perhaps matching TRBD1 (5 bases). CDR3 length equals 15 residues. Germline V gene lookup returns CDR1 SGHNT and CDR2 YYREEE (reference sequence). Trimming left V 0 bases short and J 0 bases short, with 7 bases between. CDR3 in DNA: TGTGCCAGCAGCTTGGACGGGGGTAGCAATCAGCCCCAGCATTTT. It specifies CASSLDGGSNQPQHF.

This rearrangement joins TRBV30 to TRBJ1-6, with 8 bases aligning to TRBD1. CDR1 and CDR2 from the germline V gene are GTSNPN and SVGIG (reference sequence). This CDR3 comprises 18 residues. V lost 2 bases and J lost 0; bases outside the gene matches: 9. CDR3 bases: TGTGCCTGGAGTTCCCTGGCAGGGGGCCTCTCCTATAATTCACCCCTCCACTTT. Its translation: CAWSSLAGGLSYNSPLHF.

Judged by abundance, this clone is medium-sized. This chain joins TRBV10-3 and TRBJ1-1; 7 bases map to TRBD1. The germline V gene has CDR1 ENHRY and CDR2 SYGVKD. The CDR3 is made up of 15 amino acids. Unmatched junction bases numbered 8, after V lost 6 bases and J lost 1 base. The CDR3: CAISRRQGRNTEAFF. In nucleotides, the CDR3 is TGTGCCATCAGCCGACGACAGGGAAGGAACACTGAAGCTTTCTTT.

V and J are TRBV2 and TRBJ2-3; 10 bases agree with TRBD2. J gave up 2 bases and V 8 bases, and 4 bases lay outside the gene matches. CDR3 length: 14 residues. The germline V gene has CDR1 SNHLY and CDR2 FYNNEI. CDR3 region: CASLSGGITDTQYF. The CDR3 DNA sequence: TGTGCCAGCCTTAGCGGGGGGATCACAGATACGCAGTATTTT. Drawing the rest from reference TRBV2 and TRBJ2-3, the complete variable domain is EPEVTQTPSHQVTQMGQEVILRCVPISNHLYFYWYRQILGQKVEFLVSFYNNEISEKSEIFDDQFSVERPDGSNFTLKIRSTKLEDSAMYFCASLSGGITDTQYFGPGTRLTVL.

This chain joins TRBV5-4 and TRBJ1-1, with 7 positions matching TRBD1. Per germline, CDR1 SGHNT and CDR2 YYREEE (reference sequence). CDR3 length equals 12 residues. Trimming at V came to 4 bases and at J to 6 bases, leaving 3 bases not matched to a gene. CDR3: CASSRGGPEAFF. CDR3 nucleotide sequence: TGTGCCAGCAGCCGAGGGGGCCCTGAAGCTTTCTTT.

This clone was counted once. The chain has TRBV19 and TRBJ1-1; no firm D call. The V gene's germline CDR1 is LNHDA and CDR2 SQIVND (reference sequence). The CDR3 is 17 amino acids. Trimming shortened V by 7 bases and J by 0 bases, and 21 bases separated the two germline ends. CDR3 amino acids: CASTAGGIRNMNTEAFF. The CDR3 region has the DNA TGTGCCAGTACCGCCGGAGGGATCAGAAATATGAACACTGAAGCTTTCTTT.

The rearrangement uses TRBV5-4 and TRBJ1-2, with TRBD1 matching over 7 bases. Germline-derived CDR1 and CDR2 are SGHNT and YYREEE (reference sequence). This CDR3 has 16 residues. Trimming removed 0 bases from V and 0 bases from J; junction bases left unmatched: 5. The CDR3 nucleotides are TGTGCCAGCAGCTTGGGACAGGGACCTACTAACTATGGCTACACCTTC. It codes for CASSLGQGPTNYGYTF.

The chain recombines TRBV7-8 with TRBJ2-1; TRBD2 aligns across 8 bases. The ends lost 7 bases at V and 5 bases at J; junction bases unmatched: 13. From germline, CDR1 is SGHVS and CDR2 FQNEAQ. The CDR3 extends over 16 amino acids. The CDR3 loop is CASTMRGGRSHNEQFF. The CDR3 DNA reads TGTGCCAGCACCATGAGAGGCGGGAGGTCCCACAATGAGCAGTTCTTC.